The rows below give T cell receptor beta chains drawn from one sample of a study of blood T cell repertoires in COVID-19. Only in-frame clones appear in the TCRdb table, and some are missing; sequencing was by immunoSEQ multiplex PCR. The data show some 45,000 clones, 84% seen once. The material sequenced was peripheral blood. The receptors originated from a man in his sixties with acute or convalescent COVID-19. CDR3s include the opening cysteine and the closing phenylalanine or tryptophan. D genes are given only for firm matches. Rows give clone size only sometimes, using once, few, many, or a class for an expanded clone.

NA	TRBV4-2	NA	TRBJ1-6	CASSQDTVSYNSPLHF	TGTGCCAGCAGCCAAGATACAGTCTCCTATAATTCACCCCTCCACTTT
few	TRBV2	TRBD2	TRBJ2-3	CASAVGLVRGDTDTQYF	TGTGCCAGCGCGGTCGGACTAGTGCGGGGGGACACAGATACGCAGTATTTT
NA	TRBV12-3/TRBV12-4	NA	TRBJ1-1	CASSFRENTEAFF	TGTGCCAGCAGTTTCCGGGAGAACACTGAAGCTTTCTTT
NA	TRBV5-5	TRBD1	TRBJ1-5	CASSPRDRATYSNQPQHF	TGTGCCAGCAGCCCCCGGGACAGGGCTACCTATAGCAATCAGCCCCAGCATTTT
NA	TRBV3-1/TRBV3-2	TRBD1	TRBJ1-1	CASSDPGQGNPATEAFF	TGTGCCAGCAGCGATCCGGGACAGGGGAATCCAGCCACTGAAGCTTTCTTT
NA	TRBV5-6	NA	TRBJ2-2	CASSLNREWTGELFF	TGTGCCAGCAGCTTGAACAGGGAGTGGACCGGGGAGCTGTTTTTT
NA	TRBV5-1	NA	TRBJ2-5	CASSLEGRETQYF	TGCGCCAGCAGCTTGGAAGGGAGAGAGACCCAGTACTTC
NA	TRBV5-4	TRBD1	TRBJ2-7	CASSLELGTAGPYEQYF	TGTGCCAGCAGCTTGGAACTCGGGACAGCAGGCCCCTACGAGCAGTACTTC
NA	TRBV24-1	TRBD1	TRBJ1-5	CATSDLDRAYNQPQHF	TGTGCCACCAGTGACTTAGACAGGGCGTACAATCAGCCCCAGCATTTT
NA	TRBV6-2/TRBV6-3	TRBD2	TRBJ2-1	CASRPSTSGGSYNEQFF	TGTGCCAGCAGGCCTTCGACTAGCGGGGGGTCCTACAATGAGCAGTTCTTC
NA	TRBV29-1	NA	TRBJ1-2	CSARSGLFYGYTF	TGCAGCGCTAGGTCGGGACTCTTCTATGGCTACACCTTC
NA	TRBV10-3	NA	TRBJ1-3	CAISVRGSGNTIYF	TGTGCCATCAGTGTACGGGGTTCTGGAAACACCATATATTTT
NA	TRBV12-5	NA	TRBJ1-5	CASGPFFPTSQPQHF	TGTGCTAGTGGCCCGTTTTTCCCCACATCTCAGCCCCAGCATTTT
once	TRBV19	TRBD1	TRBJ1-2	CASSIRGPGYGYTF	TGTGCCAGTAGTATCAGGGGGCCTGGCTATGGCTACACCTTC
few	TRBV30	NA	TRBJ1-2	CAWSPGEGYGYTF	TGTGCCTGGAGTCCAGGGGAAGGCTATGGCTACACCTTC
NA	TRBV28	NA	TRBJ1-1	CASSPLMNTEAFF	TGTGCCTCCTCTCCCCTAATGAACACTGAAGCTTTCTTT
NA	TRBV27	TRBD2	TRBJ2-7	CASSLYPSGGAAYEQYF	TGTGCCAGCAGTTTATATCCTAGCGGGGGTGCAGCCTACGAGCAGTACTTC
NA	TRBV5-6	NA	TRBJ2-3	CASSRLLGGEDTQYF	TGTGCCAGCAGTCGGCTCCTAGGAGGCGAAGATACGCAGTATTTT
few	TRBV5-4	TRBD1	TRBJ2-3	CASSPGQGSTDTQYF	TGTGCCAGCAGTCCCGGACAGGGAAGCACAGATACGCAGTATTTT
NA	TRBV5-1	TRBD1	TRBJ1-4	CASSPRGVANEKLFF	TGCGCCAGCAGCCCCAGGGGGGTTGCTAATGAAAAACTGTTTTTT
NA	TRBV3-1/TRBV3-2	TRBD2	TRBJ2-3	CASSRDYGNTDTQYF	TGTGCCAGCAGCCGGGACTACGGCAACACAGATACGCAGTATTTT
NA	TRBV5-4	NA	TRBJ1-1	CASTFGGGLEAFF	TGTGCCAGCACCTTTGGGGGGGGGCTGGAAGCTTTCTTT
NA	TRBV7-3	TRBD2	TRBJ2-7	CASSSGLAVNEQYF	TGTGCCAGCAGTTCGGGACTAGCCGTGAACGAGCAGTACTTC
NA	TRBV9	TRBD1	TRBJ1-1	CASSVGDREVTEAFF	TGTGCCAGCAGCGTAGGGGACAGGGAGGTCACTGAAGCTTTCTTT
NA	TRBV10-2	NA	TRBJ1-2	CASSGWTLNYGYTF	TGCGCCAGCAGTGGTTGGACACTAAACTATGGCTACACCTTC
NA	TRBV5-8	NA	TRBJ2-1	CASSGHNEQFF	TGTGCCAGCAGCGGCCATAATGAGCAGTTCTTC
NA	TRBV6-5	NA	TRBJ2-5	CASSYLAGERETQYF	TGTGCCAGCAGTTACTTGGCCGGGGAGAGGGAGACCCAGTACTTC
NA	TRBV30	TRBD1	TRBJ1-2	CASPGQGFGYTF	TGTGCCTCCCCCGGACAGGGCTTCGGCTACACCTTC
NA	TRBV19	TRBD1	TRBJ2-3	CASSIPGQGRGADTQYF	TGTGCCAGTAGTATTCCCGGACAGGGGAGAGGGGCGGATACGCAGTATTTT
NA	TRBV19	NA	TRBJ1-2	CASSIGGDGYTF	TGTGCCAGTAGTATAGGGGGGGACGGCTACACCTTC
NA	TRBV9	TRBD1	TRBJ2-7	CASSPTTGDEQYF	TGTGCCAGCAGCCCCACAACAGGGGACGAGCAGTACTTC
NA	TRBV9	TRBD1	TRBJ2-7	CASSFSPGQGSEQYF	TGTGCCAGCAGCTTCTCCCCGGGACAGGGGAGCGAGCAGTACTTC
few	TRBV4-3	TRBD1	TRBJ2-1	CASSQDRTGAVDDEQFF	TGCGCCAGCAGCCAAGACCGGACAGGGGCGGTGGACGATGAGCAGTTCTTC
NA	TRBV5-1	NA	TRBJ1-2	CASRSEGVYGYTF	TGCGCCAGCAGATCCGAAGGAGTCTATGGCTACACCTTC
NA	TRBV19	TRBD1	TRBJ2-7	CASSSTGGEYEQYF	TGTGCCAGTAGTTCGACAGGGGGCGAGTACGAGCAGTACTTC
NA	TRBV9	TRBD1	TRBJ2-5	CASSPRTGGRETQYF	TGTGCCAGCAGCCCCCGGACAGGGGGCAGGGAGACCCAGTACTTC
NA	TRBV19	TRBD2	TRBJ2-1	CASSTSGGAVFAWSVNEQFF	TGTGCCAGTAGCACTAGCGGGGGGGCCGTCTTTGCGTGGTCGGTAAATGAGCAGTTCTTC
NA	TRBV27	NA	TRBJ2-7	CASSLIPGHFYEQYF	TGTGCCAGCAGTTTAATACCGGGACACTTCTACGAGCAGTACTTC
NA	TRBV12-3/TRBV12-4	NA	TRBJ1-1	CASKEGNTEAFF	TGTGCCAGCAAAGAGGGTAACACTGAAGCTTTCTTT